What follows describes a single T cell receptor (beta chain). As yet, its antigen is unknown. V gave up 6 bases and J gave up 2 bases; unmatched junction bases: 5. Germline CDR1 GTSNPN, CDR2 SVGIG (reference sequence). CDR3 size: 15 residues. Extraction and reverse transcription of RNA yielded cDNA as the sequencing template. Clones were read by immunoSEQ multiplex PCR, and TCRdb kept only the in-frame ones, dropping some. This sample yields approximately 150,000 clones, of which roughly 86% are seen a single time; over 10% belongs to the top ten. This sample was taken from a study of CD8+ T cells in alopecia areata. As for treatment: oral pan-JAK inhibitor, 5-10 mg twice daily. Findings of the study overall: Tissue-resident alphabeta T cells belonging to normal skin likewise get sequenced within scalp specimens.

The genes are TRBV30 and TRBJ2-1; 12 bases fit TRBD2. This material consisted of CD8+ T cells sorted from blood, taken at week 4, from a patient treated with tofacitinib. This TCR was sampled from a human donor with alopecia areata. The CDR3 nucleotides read TGTGCCTGTCACGGACTAGCGGGGACCTACAATGAGCAGTTCTTC. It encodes CACHGLAGTYNEQFF.